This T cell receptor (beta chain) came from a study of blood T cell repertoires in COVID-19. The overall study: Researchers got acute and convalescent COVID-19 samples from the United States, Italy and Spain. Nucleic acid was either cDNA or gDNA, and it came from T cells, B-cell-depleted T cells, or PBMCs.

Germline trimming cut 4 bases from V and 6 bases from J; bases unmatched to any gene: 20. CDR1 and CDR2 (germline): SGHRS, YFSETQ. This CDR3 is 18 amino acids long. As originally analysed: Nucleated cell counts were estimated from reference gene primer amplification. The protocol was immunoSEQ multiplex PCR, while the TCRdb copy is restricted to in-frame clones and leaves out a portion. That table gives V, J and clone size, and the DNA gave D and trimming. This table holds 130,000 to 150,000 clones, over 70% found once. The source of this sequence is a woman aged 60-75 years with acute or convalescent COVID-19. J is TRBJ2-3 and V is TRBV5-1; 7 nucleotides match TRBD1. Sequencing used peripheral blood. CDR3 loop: CASSPGITGAQGMDTQYF. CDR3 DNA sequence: TGCGCCAGCAGCCCGGGAATAACAGGGGCCCAAGGAATGGATACGCAGTATTTT.